These 20 T cell receptor beta chains originate from one sample sequenced in a study of OX40 agonist ivuxolimab in advanced cancers. This table comes from immunoSEQ multiplex PCR, and its TCRdb copy is limited to in-frame clones, with some not included. The sample holds 64,000 or so clones, roughly 83% seen once. The specimen comprised CD4+ or CD8+ T cells sorted from blood, sampled in a trial of the OX40 agonist ivuxolimab. These receptors were taken from an adult with an advanced solid tumor such as melanoma, head and neck, liver or kidney cancer.

J is TRBJ1-1 and V is TRBV15; D unclear. Per the germline V gene, CDR1 is LNHNV and CDR2 is YYDKDF (reference sequence). The CDR3 runs to 16 residues. V was shortened by 1 base and J by 1 base, with 13 bases between the two germline ends. In nucleotides, the CDR3 is TGTGCCACCAGCAGAGTTGTCGGCCTTGGGAACACTGAAGCTTTCTTT. This translates into CATSRVVGLGNTEAFF.

This chain connects TRBV11-2 to TRBJ1-5; a weak D match, TRBD1 (5 bases). Germline values: CDR1 SGHAT, CDR2 FQNNGV. Trimming left V 2 bases short and J 2 bases short, with 10 bases between. CDR3 length: 15 residues. CDR3 in amino acids: CASSLQGFGNQPQHF. The DNA of the CDR3 is TGTGCCAGCAGCTTACAGGGCTTTGGCAATCAGCCCCAGCATTTT.

The rearrangement uses TRBV2 and TRBJ2-3; D unresolved. The CDR3 runs to 14 residues. The germline V gene encodes CDR1 SNHLY and CDR2 FYNNEI. Deletions cut 4 bases from V and 1 base from J, with 9 bases between. The CDR3 sequence: CASSGRSGTDTQYF. The CDR3 DNA follows: TGTGCCAGCAGTGGCAGGTCGGGCACAGATACGCAGTATTTT. The full variable domain, rest sourced from reference TRBV2 and TRBJ2-3, is EPEVTQTPSHQVTQMGQEVILRCVPISNHLYFYWYRQILGQKVEFLVSFYNNEISEKSEIFDDQFSVERPDGSNFTLKIRSTKLEDSAMYFCASSGRSGTDTQYFGPGTRLTVL.

This rearrangement joins TRBV11-2 to TRBJ1-1, with 9 nucleotides matching TRBD1. V trimming: 2 bases; J trimming: 4 bases; junction bases outside the gene matches: 2. CDR1 SGHAT and CDR2 FQNNGV come from the germline V gene. CDR3 length equals 14 residues. CDR3: CASSLSTGGTEAFF. The CDR3 DNA reads as TGTGCCAGCAGCTTATCGACAGGGGGCACTGAAGCTTTCTTT.

The genes are TRBV30 and TRBJ1-5; possibly TRBD1 for D (5 bases). CDR3 length: 14 residues. Germline V lookup: CDR1 GTSNPN, CDR2 SVGIG (reference sequence). Trimming stripped 0 bases from V and 4 bases from J, with 10 bases between. CDR3 protein: CAWSVRSGNQPQHF. The CDR3, as DNA: TGTGCCTGGAGTGTACGGTCAGGGAATCAGCCCCAGCATTTT.

The rearrangement joins TRBV25-1 to TRBJ2-2; 10 bases are shared with TRBD1. J was trimmed by 3 bases and V by 5 bases; bases with no gene match: 6. The CDR3 covers 16 residues. Germline V gives CDR1 MGHDK, CDR2 SYGVNS. The CDR3 nucleotides read TGTGCCAGCAGTAAAACCGGGACAGGGGACACCGGGGAGCTGTTTTTT. Its protein is CASSKTGTGDTGELFF.

The chain recombines TRBV7-9 with TRBJ2-7; possibly TRBD1 or TRBD2 for D (5 bases each). Germline V CDR1 and CDR2: SEHNR, FQNEAQ (reference sequence). CDR3 length equals 14 residues. V dropped 2 bases and J dropped 2 bases, with 10 bases sitting between them. Here the CDR3 reads CASSLSRETYEQYF. The CDR3, as DNA: TGTGCCAGCAGCTTAAGCAGGGAGACCTACGAGCAGTACTTC.

CDR3 bases: TGTGCCAGTAGTATACCGCCGGACAGGGGTCTAGGCAATCAGCCCCAGCATTTT. Translating gives CASSIPPDRGLGNQPQHF. The rearrangement links TRBV19 to TRBJ1-5; 9 bases align to TRBD1. Germline V gives CDR1 LNHDA, CDR2 SQIVND (reference sequence). Unmatched junction bases numbered 10, after V lost 2 bases and J lost 2 bases. The CDR3 length is 18 residues. The entire variable domain, with the rest obtained from reference TRBV19 and TRBJ1-5, is as follows: DGGITQSPKYLFRKEGQNVTLSCEQNLNHDAMYWYRQDPGQGLRLIYYSQIVNDFQKGDIAEGYSVSREKKESFPLTVTSAQKNPTAFYLCASSIPPDRGLGNQPQHFGDGTRLSIL.

V usage is TRBV15 and J usage is TRBJ1-5; D is possibly TRBD1 (6 bases). Germline CDR1 LNHNV, CDR2 YYDKDF (reference sequence). The V end was cut by 1 base, the J end by 4 bases, with 11 bases between. CDR3 length equals 15 residues. The CDR3 DNA sequence: TGTGCCACCAGCAGAGCCAGGGGTGGAAATCAGCCCCAGCATTTT. Its translation: CATSRARGGNQPQHF.

This clone has only a few counts. This sequence joins TRBV5-1 and TRBJ2-2; no clear D. The length of the CDR3 is 14 residues. Trimming stripped 0 bases from V and 1 base from J, with 4 bases between. Germline-derived CDR1 and CDR2 are SGHRS and YFSETQ. The CDR3 nucleotides read TGCGCCAGCAGCTTGGTCATGAACACCGGGGAGCTGTTTTTT. Translation: CASSLVMNTGELFF.

The chain employs TRBV27 and TRBJ2-7; no firm D call. Germline loops: CDR1 MNHEY, CDR2 SMNVEV (reference sequence). V was pared by 1 base and J by 0 bases, with 10 bases between. The CDR3 contains 15 residues. The CDR3: CASSLLPSSSYEQYF. CDR3 nucleotide sequence: TGTGCCAGCAGTTTATTGCCTTCGAGCTCCTACGAGCAGTACTTC.

The chain combines TRBV5-1 with TRBJ1-6; a weak D match, TRBD1 (5 bases). The germline gives CDR1 SGHRS, CDR2 YFSETQ. The CDR3 is made up of 14 amino acids. V dropped 4 bases and J dropped 9 bases, with 14 bases sitting between them. The CDR3 nucleotides are TGCGCCAGCAGCCCCGGGAGGGGTGTTTCACCCCTCCACTTT. This encodes CASSPGRGVSPLHF.

The CDR3 is CASMGQVNTEAFF. The CDR3 region has the DNA TGTGCCAGCATGGGACAAGTGAACACTGAAGCTTTCTTT. This rearrangement joins TRBV6-1 to TRBJ1-1; D might be TRBD1 (6 bases). This CDR3 is 13 amino acids long. Germline lookup yields CDR1 MNHNS and CDR2 SASEGT. V dropped 7 bases and J dropped 0 bases, with 9 bases sitting between them.

This clone appeared a single time. The rearrangement joins TRBV25-1 to TRBJ2-6; D assignment may be TRBD1 or TRBD2 (5 bases each). This CDR3 is built from 15 residues. Germline values: CDR1 MGHDK, CDR2 SYGVNS. V lost 5 bases, J lost 6 bases, and 14 bases lay in between. The CDR3: CASSSGGTLANVLTF. CDR3 nucleotides: TGTGCCAGCAGTTCTGGGGGAACTCTGGCCAACGTCCTGACTTTC.

A word on this clone: No conserved phenylalanine or tryptophan ends this CDR3, so it is likely a read error. The DNA is left out, because the CDR3 cannot be placed on it with certainty; the CDR3 is given as TCRdb lists it. The rearrangement joins TRBV18 to TRBJ1-1. Both ends counted, the CDR3 spans 13 residues. In germline, CDR1 is KGHSH, CDR2 LQKENI. The CDR3 region is CASSPLKGADPLI.

The chain uses TRBV15 and TRBJ1-2; D is undetermined. Germline V gene sequence: CDR1 LNHNV, CDR2 YYDKDF (reference sequence). The CDR3 is made up of 12 amino acids. Between the trimmed V and J ends, which lost 0 bases and 4 bases, there was a span of 3 bases. In DNA, the CDR3 is TGTGCCACCAGCAGAGAAAGCTATGGCTACACCTTC. Translation: CATSRESYGYTF.

The chain combines TRBV5-4 with TRBJ2-5; TRBD1 aligns across 7 bases. With V trimmed by 2 bases and J by 4 bases, 5 bases remained unmatched. This CDR3 is 14 amino acids long. Germline CDR1 is SGHNT and CDR2 is YYREEE (reference sequence). CDR3 nucleotides: TGTGCCAGCAGCTTAGTAGGGGGCGGAGAGACCCAGTACTTC. Protein sequence: CASSLVGGGETQYF.

The V and J genes are TRBV7-9 and TRBJ1-1; weak D call: TRBD1 (5 bases). The V end was cut by 3 bases, the J end by 6 bases, with 11 bases between. The CDR3 length is 13 residues. Germline V gene data show CDR1 as SEHNR and CDR2 as FQNEAQ (reference sequence). The CDR3 nucleotides read TGTGCCAGCAGCTTTACCACAGGTTCTGAAGCTTTCTTT. This gives the protein CASSFTTGSEAFF.

This chain connects TRBV30 to TRBJ2-5, with 8 bases matching TRBD2. The CDR3 sequence is 14 residues long. Germline loops: CDR1 GTSNPN, CDR2 SVGIG (reference sequence). Trimming removed 3 bases from V and 5 bases from J; junction bases left unmatched: 8. CDR3 bases: TGTGCCTGGAGCCAGGGACTAGGGGACGAGACCCAGTACTTC. This codes for CAWSQGLGDETQYF.

The genes are TRBV5-1 and TRBJ2-5; a possible D gene is TRBD1 (6 bases). The CDR3 spans 11 residues. V gave up 7 bases and J gave up 2 bases, with 6 bases separating them. Per the germline V gene, CDR1 is SGHRS and CDR2 is YFSETQ. Written as DNA, the CDR3 is TGCGCCAGCGGACAGCAAGAGACCCAGTACTTC. Amino acids: CASGQQETQYF.